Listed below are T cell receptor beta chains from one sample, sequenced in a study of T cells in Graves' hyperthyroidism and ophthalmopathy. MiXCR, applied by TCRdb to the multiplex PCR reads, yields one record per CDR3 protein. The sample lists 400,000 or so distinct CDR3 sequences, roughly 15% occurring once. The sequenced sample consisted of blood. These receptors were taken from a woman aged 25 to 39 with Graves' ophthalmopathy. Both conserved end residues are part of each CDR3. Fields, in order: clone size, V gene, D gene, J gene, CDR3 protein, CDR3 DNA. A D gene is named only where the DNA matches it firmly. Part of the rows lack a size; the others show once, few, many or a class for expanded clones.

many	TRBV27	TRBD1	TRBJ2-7	CASSRGGVEPSNYEQYF	TGTGCCAGCAGTCGAGGGGGCGTCGAGCCGAGCAACTACGAGCAGTACTTC
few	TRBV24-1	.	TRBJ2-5	CATSDWEGETQYF	TGTGCCACCAGTGATTGGGAAGGGGAGACCCAGTACTTC
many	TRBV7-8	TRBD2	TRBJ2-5	CASSLGALAGGGGTQYF	TGTGCCAGCAGCTTAGGCGCCCTAGCGGGGGGCGGGGGGACCCAGTACTTC
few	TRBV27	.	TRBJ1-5	CASSLQFHSNQPQHF	TGTGCCAGCAGTTTACAATTTCATAGCAATCAGCCCCAGCATTTT
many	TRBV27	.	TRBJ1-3	CASSPNRDSGNTIYF	TGTGCCAGCAGCCCTAACAGGGACTCTGGAAACACCATATATTTT
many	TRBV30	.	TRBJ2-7	CAWSVQGGRSGEQYF	TGTGCCTGGAGTGTCCAGGGGGGACGTTCGGGCGAGCAGTACTTC
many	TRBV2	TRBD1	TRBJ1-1	CASSADRGLGSTEAFF	TGTGCCAGCAGTGCCGACAGGGGGTTAGGGAGCACTGAAGCTTTCTTT
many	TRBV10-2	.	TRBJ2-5	CASSPSGRRGETQYF	TGCGCCAGCAGTCCAAGCGGGCGTAGGGGGGAGACCCAGTACTTC
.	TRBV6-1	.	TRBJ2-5	CASTDRDSGETQYF	TGTGCCAGCACTGATCGAGACAGCGGAGAGACCCAGTACTTC
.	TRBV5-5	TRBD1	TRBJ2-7	CASSLDRGLFYEQYF	TGTGCCAGCAGCTTGGACAGGGGGCTCTTCTACGAGCAGTACTTC
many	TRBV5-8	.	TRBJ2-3	CASSLSNTDTQYF	TGTGCCAGCAGCTTATCTAACACAGATACGCAGTATTTT
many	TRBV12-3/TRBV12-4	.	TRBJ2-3	CASNPWRSTVTDTQYF	TGTGCCAGCAACCCCTGGAGGTCCACTGTCACAGATACGCAGTATTTT
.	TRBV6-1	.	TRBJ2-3	CASSPRDPSDTQYF	TGTGCCAGCAGTCCTAGGGACCCTTCGGATACGCAGTATTTT
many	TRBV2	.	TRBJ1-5	CASSERIWTVHSNQPQHF	TGTGCCAGCAGTGAACGTATCTGGACAGTTCATAGCAATCAGCCCCAGCATTTT
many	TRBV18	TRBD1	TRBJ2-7	CASSPGGVSSYEQYF	TGTGCCAGCTCTCCAGGGGGCGTGAGCTCCTACGAGCAGTACTTC
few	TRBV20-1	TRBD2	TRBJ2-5	CSARDRVSGVETQYF	TGCAGTGCTAGAGATCGGGTTAGCGGGGTTGAGACCCAGTACTTC
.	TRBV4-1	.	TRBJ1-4	CASSRLTGGEKLFF	TGCGCCAGCAGCCGATTGACAGGAGGCGAAAAACTGTTTTTT
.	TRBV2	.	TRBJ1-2	CASPPPPPRPPPPPVQDVYGYTF	TGTGCCAGCCCCCCCCCCCCCCCCCGCCCCCCCCCCCCCCCCGTGCAAGACGTCTATGGCTACACCTTC
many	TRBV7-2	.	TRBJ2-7	CASSLSGVSYEQYF	TGTGCCAGCAGCTTATCGGGGGTCTCCTACGAGCAGTACTTC
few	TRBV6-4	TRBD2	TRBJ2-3	CASSDSRGGPDTQYF	TGTGCCAGCAGTGACTCGCGGGGGGGCCCAGATACGCAGTATTTT
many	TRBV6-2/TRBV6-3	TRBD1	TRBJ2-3	CASRDPGQGRGQYF	TGTGCCAGCAGGGATCCGGGACAGGGCCGAGGGCAGTATTTT
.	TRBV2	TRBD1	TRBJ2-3	CACGTGSTDTQYF	TGTGCTTGCGGGACAGGGAGCACAGATACGCAGTATTTT
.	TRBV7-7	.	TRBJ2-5	CASSLEAGRQETQYF	TGTGCTAGCAGCTTAGAGGCTGGCAGACAAGAGACCCAGTACTTC
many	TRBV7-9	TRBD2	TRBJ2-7	CASSSGLAGAYSYEQYF	TGTGCCAGCAGCTCCGGACTAGCGGGGGCCTACTCCTACGAGCAGTACTTC
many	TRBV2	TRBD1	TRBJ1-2	CASSEQTGRSGYTF	TGTGCCAGCAGCGAACAGACAGGGCGGAGCGGCTACACCTTC
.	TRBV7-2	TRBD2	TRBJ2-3	CASSLELAGIGTDTQYF	TGTGCCAGCAGCTTAGAACTAGCGGGGATAGGCACAGATACGCAGTATTTT
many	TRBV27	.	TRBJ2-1	CASSRGVSYNEQFF	TGTGCCAGCAGTAGGGGGGTTTCCTACAATGAGCAGTTCTTC
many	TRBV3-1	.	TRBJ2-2	CASSQGGFVRGWDTGELFF	TGTGCCAGCAGCCAAGGCGGTTTCGTCAGGGGCTGGGACACCGGGGAGCTGTTTTTT
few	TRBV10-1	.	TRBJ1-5	CASRTLSNQPQHF	TGCGCCAGCAGGACTCTTAGCAATCAGCCCCAGCATTTT
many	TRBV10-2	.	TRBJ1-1	CASSEPADGVNTEAFF	TGCGCCAGCAGTGAGCCGGCCGATGGGGTTAACACTGAAGCTTTCTTT
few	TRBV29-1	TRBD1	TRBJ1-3	CSASTGGAWFGNTIYF	TGCAGCGCGTCGACAGGGGGCGCATGGTTTGGAAACACCATATATTTT
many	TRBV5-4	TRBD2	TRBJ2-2	CASSKGTSGVGTGELFF	TGTGCCAGCAGCAAAGGGACTAGCGGGGTGGGCACCGGGGAGCTGTTTTTT
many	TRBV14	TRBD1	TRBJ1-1	CASSQAPWTGDLTEAFF	TGTGCCAGCAGCCAAGCCCCTTGGACAGGGGATTTGACTGAAGCTTTCTTT
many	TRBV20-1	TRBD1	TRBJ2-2	CSAPGQGAITGELFF	TGCAGTGCGCCGGGACAGGGGGCGATCACCGGGGAGCTGTTTTTT
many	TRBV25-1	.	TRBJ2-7	CASIDIDNSYEQYF	TGTGCCAGCATAGACATAGATAACTCCTACGAGCAGTACTTC
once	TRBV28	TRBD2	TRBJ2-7	CASSRAGAGMYEQYF	TGTGCCAGCAGTCGAGCGGGAGCTGGAATGTACGAGCAGTACTTC
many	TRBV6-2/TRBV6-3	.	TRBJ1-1	CASSYTGTETLWAFF	TGTGCCAGCAGTTACACCGGGACGGAAACACTTTGGGCTTTCTTT
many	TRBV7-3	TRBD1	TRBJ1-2	CASKPTGGMEANYGYTF	TGTGCCAGCAAACCAACAGGGGGCATGGAGGCTAACTATGGCTACACCTTC
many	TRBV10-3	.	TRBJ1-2	CAISGVTQTTYGYTF	TGTGCCATCAGTGGGGTTACACAGACAACCTATGGCTACACCTTC
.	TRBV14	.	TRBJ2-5	CASSQDVTPGETQYF	TGTGCCAGCAGCCAAGATGTTACCCCGGGGGAGACCCAGTACTTC
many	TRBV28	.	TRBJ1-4	CASSLSGNEKLFF	TGTGCCAGCAGTTTATCGGGGAATGAAAAACTGTTTTTT
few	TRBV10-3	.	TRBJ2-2	CAIRDGRQNTGELFF	TGTGCCATCAGGGACGGCCGACAGAACACCGGGGAGCTGTTTTTT
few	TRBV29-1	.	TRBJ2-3	CSVEGHTGAIGSDTQYF	TGCAGCGTTGAGGGGCATACCGGCGCGATCGGCTCAGATACGCAGTATTTT
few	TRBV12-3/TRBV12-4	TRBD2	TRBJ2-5	CASSLASGAETQYF	TGTGCCAGCAGTTTGGCTAGCGGGGCAGAGACCCAGTACTTC
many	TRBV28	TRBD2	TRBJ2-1	CASKGSSGGYEQFF	TGTGCCAGCAAGGGTTCTAGCGGGGGCTATGAGCAGTTCTTC
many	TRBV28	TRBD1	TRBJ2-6	CASAQGAPGANVLTF	TGTGCCAGCGCGCAGGGGGCGCCTGGGGCCAACGTCCTGACTTTC
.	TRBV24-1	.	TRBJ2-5	CATSDSRDPWGTYF	TGTGCCACCAGTGATTCCCGGGACCCTTGGGGTACGTACTTC
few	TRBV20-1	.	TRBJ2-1	CSARRDLSSYNEQFF	TGCAGTGCTAGGAGGGACTTGAGCTCCTACAATGAGCAGTTCTTC
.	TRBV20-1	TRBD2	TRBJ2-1	CSALAGGSPVNEQFF	TGCAGTGCTTTAGCGGGGGGTTCGCCAGTCAATGAGCAGTTCTTC
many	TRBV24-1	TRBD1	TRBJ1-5	CATSDCQDRVVVSNQPQHF	TGTGCCACCAGTGATTGCCAGGACAGGGTCGTTGTAAGCAATCAGCCCCAGCATTTT
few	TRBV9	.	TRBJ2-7	CASSVQSGSYEQYF	TGTGCCAGCAGCGTACAATCGGGTTCCTACGAGCAGTACTTC
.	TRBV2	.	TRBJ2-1	CASSQEGSSYNEQFF	TGTGCCAGCAGCCAAGAGGGTAGTTCCTACAATGAGCAGTTCTTC
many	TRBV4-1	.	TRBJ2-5	CASSTGTRGAETQYF	TGCGCCAGCAGCACAGGGACCCGGGGAGCGGAGACCCAGTACTTC
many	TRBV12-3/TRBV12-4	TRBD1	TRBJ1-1	CASSLGTGYTEAFF	TGTGCCAGCAGTTTGGGGACAGGGTACACTGAAGCTTTCTTT
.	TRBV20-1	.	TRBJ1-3	CSAATGSGNTIYF	TGCAGTGCCGCGACGGGGAGTGGAAACACCATATATTTT
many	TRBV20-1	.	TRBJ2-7	CSAPHEGSRNEQYF	TGCAGTGCCCCCCATGAGGGGAGTAGGAACGAGCAGTACTTC
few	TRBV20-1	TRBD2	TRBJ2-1	CSAPREGPSRDEQFF	TGCAGTGCTCCTCGGGAGGGCCCCTCTAGGGATGAGCAGTTCTTC
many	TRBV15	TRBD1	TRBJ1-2	CATSRDPTGVNYGYTF	TGTGCCACCAGCAGAGACCCGACAGGGGTGAACTATGGCTACACCTTC